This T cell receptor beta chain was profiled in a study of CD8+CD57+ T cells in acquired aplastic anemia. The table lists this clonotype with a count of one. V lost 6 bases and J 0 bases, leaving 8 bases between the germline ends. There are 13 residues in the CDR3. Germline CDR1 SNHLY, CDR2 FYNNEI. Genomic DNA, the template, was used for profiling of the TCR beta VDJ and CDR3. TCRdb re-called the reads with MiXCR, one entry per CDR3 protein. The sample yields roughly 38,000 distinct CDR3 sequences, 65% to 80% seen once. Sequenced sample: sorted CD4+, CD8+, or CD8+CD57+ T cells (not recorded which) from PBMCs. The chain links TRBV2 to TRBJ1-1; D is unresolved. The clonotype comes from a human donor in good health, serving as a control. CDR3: CASRLQMNTEAFF. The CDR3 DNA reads TGTGCCAGCAGACTCCAAATGAACACTGAAGCTTTCTTT.